The clone carrying this T cell receptor (beta chain) was counted at least ten times. Germline V lookup: CDR1 LGHNT, CDR2 FRNRAP. The CDR3 is made up of 17 amino acids. The ends were cut back, 1 base at V and 2 bases at J, with 17 bases in the middle. The library tagged each cDNA molecule with unique molecular identifiers. As handled by the study authors: With a range of about 23,224 to 700,000, the median per sample was 95,638 TCRs. In TCRdb, the RACE reads were re-called with MiXCR into one record per CDR3 protein. It is TCRdb's table, rather than the study itself, that gives the V and J calls and clone size. The sample includes tens of thousands of distinct CDR3 sequences, 3.5% to 5% seen only once; the top ten take around 5.8%. Indicated time point: healthy volunteer bleed at 2 weeks. From whole blood left unfractionated, total RNA was extracted. The source of the sample is a study of human T cells and chemical hapten exposure. As for the study in general: Per-sample TCR yields varied mainly from small pooled library volume differences.

The chain employs TRBV12-5 and TRBJ2-5; D is uncertain. This TCR derives from a human donor in good health. Some clones in this sample may be carry-over from other donors' samples. The material sequenced was whole blood. The CDR3 protein is CASGLDSGVLGQETQYF. Written as DNA, the CDR3 is TGTGCTAGTGGTTTGGACAGTGGGGTGTTGGGTCAAGAGACCCAGTACTTC.